The clone carrying this TCR beta chain was observed once. Its target is unknown. The sample originates from a study of cytomegalovirus exposure and HLA in healthy donors. Findings of the study overall: CMV serostatus was the only immune exposure information that was available. Later examination showed HLA-associated TCR beta chains had greater clonal expansion than equally common others. In a later analysis, V- and J-gene trimming of beta chains associated with a DCLRE1C missense variant, replicated independently.

In the PCR, 60 Vbeta and 13 Jbeta primers were used. TCRdb keeps only in-frame clones here, not all; method: immunoSEQ multiplex PCR. The sample lists 150,000 to 200,000 clones; around 75% were seen once. Germline loops: CDR1 LGHNA, CDR2 YNFKEQ. There are 14 residues in the CDR3. V was clipped by 3 bases and J by 5 bases; unmatched bases: 3. J is TRBJ1-5 and V is TRBV4-2; 8 bases fit TRBD1. Sequencing was performed on PBMCs. The clonotype comes from a woman in her 30s in good health and CMV-seropositive. This chain's CDR3 is CASSHPGGDQPQHF. The CDR3 region has the DNA TGTGCCAGCAGCCACCCAGGGGGCGATCAGCCCCAGCATTTT.